What follows describes a single TCR beta chain. Its target is unknown. Original handling: The detection floor for productive clonotype frequency was 2.59 x 10-5. Some clones are missing from TCRdb's copy, which holds only in-frame ones; the method was immunoSEQ multiplex PCR. V and J calls and clone size are those listed in that table; D and trimming were worked out from the DNA. In the table there are 25,000 to 35,000 clones, about three quarters of which are singletons. The data were obtained in a study of STAT5B mutations in CD4+ large granular lymphocyte leukemia. General study findings and limits: Main leukemic clonotypes were patient-specific, but 20% to 25% appeared at low frequency elsewhere. The CD4+ versus CD8+ T-LGLL clonality difference may reflect limited sample size.

Input material: CD4+ T cells from blood buffy coats. This TCR came from a human donor in good health.

DNA for the CDR3: TGTGCCAGCAGCACCGGACAGGGGGACGGCTATGGCTACACCTTC. It encodes CASSTGQGDGYGYTF. The rearrangement joins TRBV7-2 to TRBJ1-2; 10 positions match TRBD1. In germline, CDR1 is SGHTA, CDR2 FQGNSA. The V gene end was trimmed by 5 bases and the J gene end by 4 bases; junction bases not matched to a gene: 7. This CDR3 has 15 amino acids.